Listed below are T cell receptor beta chains from one sample, sequenced in a study of blood T cell repertoires in COVID-19. Here immunoSEQ multiplex PCR was the method, and the copy in TCRdb shows in-frame clones only, minus some. The data contain approximately 300,000 clones, roughly nine tenths of them seen just once; the ten biggest clones take up 2.2%. Sequencing was carried out using peripheral blood. Receptors originate from a woman aged 50 to 60 who had recovered from COVID-19. Both conserved end residues are part of each CDR3. The order of the fields is D gene, V gene, clone size, J gene, CDR3 DNA, CDR3 protein. D genes are given only for firm matches. Clone size is stated in some rows and not others, as once, few, many or a class when expanded.

.	TRBV2	.	TRBJ2-7	TGTGCCAGCAGTAGTCAAGCTTCCGGGACACCGCTTGACGAGCAGTACTTC	CASSSQASGTPLDEQYF
TRBD1	TRBV4-3	.	TRBJ1-4	TGCGCCAGCAGCCCCCAAAGGGGGCGAGATGAAAAACTGTTTTTT	CASSPQRGRDEKLFF
.	TRBV27	.	TRBJ1-6	TGTGCCAGCAGTTTATCGAAAGGGGGTTCAAGACACACCAATTCACCCCTCCACTTT	CASSLSKGGSRHTNSPLHF
TRBD2	TRBV7-3	.	TRBJ2-3	TGTGCCAGCAGCTCGAAGACTAGCGGGACAGTCACAGATACGCAGTATTTT	CASSSKTSGTVTDTQYF
.	TRBV7-2	.	TRBJ1-1	TGTGCCAGCAGCTTAATATCGTGGAACACTGAAGCTTTCTTT	CASSLISWNTEAFF
.	TRBV27	once	TRBJ2-7	TGTGCCAGCAGTGTAACTCACAGGGCGGAGCAGTACTTC	CASSVTHRAEQYF
TRBD2	TRBV3-1/TRBV3-2	.	TRBJ2-1	TGTGCCAGCAGCCTACTAGCGGGAGAAGGCAAGTTCTTC	CASSLLAGEGKFF
.	TRBV5-1	.	TRBJ2-7	TGCGCCAGCAGCTTGGGTACAGACCTCTACGAGCAGTACTTC	CASSLGTDLYEQYF
TRBD1	TRBV15	.	TRBJ1-4	TGTGCCACCAGCATGACAGGGGGCTATGAAAAACTGTTTTTT	CATSMTGGYEKLFF
.	TRBV7-2	.	TRBJ1-3	TGTGCCAGCAGCTTAGTATCAACCCCCAACAGGGCGCGGCGGAACACCATATATTTT	CASSLVSTPNRARRNTIYF
.	TRBV9	.	TRBJ2-7	TGTGCCAGCAGCCCCGGTCCCAACTCCTACGAGCAGTACTTC	CASSPGPNSYEQYF
.	TRBV3-1/TRBV3-2	.	TRBJ1-2	TGTGCCAGCCGGGGGATTGGGGGGGACTATGGCTACACCTTC	CASRGIGGDYGYTF
.	TRBV19	.	TRBJ2-2	TGTGCCAGCCGGAGGGGGGGCGTCGACACCGGGGAGCTGTTTTTT	CASRRGGVDTGELFF
.	TRBV13	.	TRBJ2-7	TGTGCCAGCAGCCAGATCTTCTCGGAGGGCTCCTACGAGCAGTACTTC	CASSQIFSEGSYEQYF
.	TRBV5-1	.	TRBJ2-2	TGCGCCACCGCCGGGGGGCGGTTAGACACCGGGGAGCTGTTTTTT	CATAGGRLDTGELFF
TRBD1	TRBV25-1	.	TRBJ2-1	TGTGCCAGCAGTGAATGGGACAGGGGTACCAATGAGCAGTTCTTC	CASSEWDRGTNEQFF
.	TRBV4-3	.	TRBJ2-3	TGCGCCAGCAGCCACACCCGGGAGCAAGATACGCAGTATTTT	CASSHTREQDTQYF
TRBD2	TRBV5-1	.	TRBJ2-1	TGCGCCAGCAGCTCGCCCCTGCCCTCGCTAAATAGCGGGAGGCGTGGTGAGCAGTTCTTC	CASSSPLPSLNSGRRGEQFF
.	TRBV15	.	TRBJ1-2	TGTGCCACCAGCAGAGAGTTCAGGCCCTATGGCTACACCTTC	CATSREFRPYGYTF